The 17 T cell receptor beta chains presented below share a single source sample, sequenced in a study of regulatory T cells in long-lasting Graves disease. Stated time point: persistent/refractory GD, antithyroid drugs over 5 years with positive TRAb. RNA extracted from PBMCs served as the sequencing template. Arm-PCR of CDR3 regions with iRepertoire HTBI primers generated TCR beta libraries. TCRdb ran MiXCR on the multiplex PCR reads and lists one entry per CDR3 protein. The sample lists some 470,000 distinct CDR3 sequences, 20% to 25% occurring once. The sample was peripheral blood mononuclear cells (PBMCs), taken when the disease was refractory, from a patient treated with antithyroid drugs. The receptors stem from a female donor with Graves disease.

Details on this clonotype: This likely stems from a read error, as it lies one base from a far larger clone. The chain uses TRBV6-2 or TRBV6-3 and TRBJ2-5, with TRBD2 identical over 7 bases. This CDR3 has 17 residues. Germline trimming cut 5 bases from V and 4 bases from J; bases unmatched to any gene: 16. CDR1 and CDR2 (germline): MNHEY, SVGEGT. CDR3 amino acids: CASSKPDLRGIRETQYF. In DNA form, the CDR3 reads TGTGCCAGCAGTAAGCCCGACTTGCGGGGGATACGAGAGACCCAGTACTTC.

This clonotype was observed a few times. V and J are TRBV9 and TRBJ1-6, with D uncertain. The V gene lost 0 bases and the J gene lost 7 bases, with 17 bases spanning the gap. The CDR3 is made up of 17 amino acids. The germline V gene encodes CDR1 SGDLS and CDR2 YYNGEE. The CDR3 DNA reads TGTGCCAGCAGCGTAGCTAATTCGGCAGTATCGAATTCACCCCTCCACTTT. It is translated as CASSVANSAVSNSPLHF. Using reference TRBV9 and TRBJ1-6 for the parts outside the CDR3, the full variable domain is DSGVTQTPKHLITATGQRVTLRCSPRSGDLSVYWYQQSLDQGLQFLIQYYNGEERAKGNILERFSAQQFPDLHSELNLSSLELGDSALYFCASSVANSAVSNSPLHFGNGTRLTVT.

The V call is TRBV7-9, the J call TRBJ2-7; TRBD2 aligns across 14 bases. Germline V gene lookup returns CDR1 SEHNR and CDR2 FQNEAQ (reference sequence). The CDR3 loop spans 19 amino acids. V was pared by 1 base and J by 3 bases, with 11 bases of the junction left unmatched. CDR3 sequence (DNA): TGTGCCAGCAGCTTAGTTTGGGGACTAGCGGGAGTCTCGGGCTACGAGCAGTACTTC. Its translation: CASSLVWGLAGVSGYEQYF. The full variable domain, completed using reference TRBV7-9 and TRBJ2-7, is DTGVSQNPRHKITKRGQNVTFRCDPISEHNRLYWYRQTLGQGPEFLTYFQNEAQLEKSRLLSDRFSAERPKGSFSTLEIQRTEQGDSAMYLCASSLVWGLAGVSGYEQYFGPGTRLTVT.

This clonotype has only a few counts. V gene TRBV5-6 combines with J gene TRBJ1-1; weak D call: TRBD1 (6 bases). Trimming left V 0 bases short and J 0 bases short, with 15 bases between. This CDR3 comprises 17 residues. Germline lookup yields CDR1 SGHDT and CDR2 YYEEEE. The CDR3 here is CASSLEKDDRLNTEAFF. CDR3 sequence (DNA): TGTGCCAGCAGCTTGGAAAAGGACGACAGGCTGAACACTGAAGCTTTCTTT.

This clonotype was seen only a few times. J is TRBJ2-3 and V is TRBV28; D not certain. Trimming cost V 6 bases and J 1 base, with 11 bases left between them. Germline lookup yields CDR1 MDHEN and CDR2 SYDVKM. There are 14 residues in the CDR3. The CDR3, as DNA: TGTGCCAGCAGCCGCTTGTTAGGCACAGATACGCAGTATTTT. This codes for CASSRLLGTDTQYF.

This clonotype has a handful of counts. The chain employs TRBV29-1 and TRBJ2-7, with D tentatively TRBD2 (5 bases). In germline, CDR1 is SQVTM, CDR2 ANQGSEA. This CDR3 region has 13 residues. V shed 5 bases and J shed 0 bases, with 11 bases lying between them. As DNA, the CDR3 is TGCAGCGTTCAAACTAGATACTCCTACGAGCAGTACTTC. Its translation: CSVQTRYSYEQYF.

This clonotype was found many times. CDR3 sequence reads: CASSPIRSYGRTGETQYF. The DNA for the CDR3 is TGTGCCAGCAGCCCCATCCGGAGTTACGGGAGAACTGGAGAGACCCAGTACTTC. The chain carries TRBV11-3 and TRBJ2-5; a weak D match, TRBD2 (6 bases). This CDR3 spans 18 amino acids. CDR1 is SGHNT and CDR2 is YENEEA in the germline V gene. V lost 5 bases to trimming and J lost 4 bases, with 26 bases between them.

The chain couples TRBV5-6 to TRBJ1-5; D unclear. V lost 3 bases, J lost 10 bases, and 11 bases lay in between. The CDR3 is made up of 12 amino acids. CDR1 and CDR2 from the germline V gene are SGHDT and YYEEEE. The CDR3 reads CASSSDGGPQHF. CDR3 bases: TGTGCCAGCAGCTCCGATGGAGGACCCCAGCATTTT. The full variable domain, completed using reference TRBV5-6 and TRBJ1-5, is DAGVTQSPTHLIKTRGQQVTLRCSPKSGHDTVSWYQQALGQGPQFIFQYYEEEERQRGNFPDRFSGHQFPNYSSELNVNALLLGDSALYLCASSSDGGPQHFGDGTRLSIL.

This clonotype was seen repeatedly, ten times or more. CDR3 loop: CASSHAPGSSYEQYF. CDR3 bases: TGTGCCAGCAGCCACGCACCGGGGAGCTCCTACGAGCAGTACTTC. The V gene is TRBV12-3 or TRBV12-4, the J gene TRBJ2-7; D possibly corresponds to TRBD2 (5 bases). The length of the CDR3 is 15 residues. V was shortened by 6 bases and J by 0 bases, with 15 bases between the two germline ends.

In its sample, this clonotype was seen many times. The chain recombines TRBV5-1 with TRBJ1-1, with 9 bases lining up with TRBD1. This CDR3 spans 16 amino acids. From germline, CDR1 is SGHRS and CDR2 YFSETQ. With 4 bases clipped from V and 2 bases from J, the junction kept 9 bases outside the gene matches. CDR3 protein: CASSPEDRGLNTEAFF. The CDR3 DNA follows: TGCGCCAGCAGCCCGGAGGACAGGGGACTCAACACTGAAGCTTTCTTT.

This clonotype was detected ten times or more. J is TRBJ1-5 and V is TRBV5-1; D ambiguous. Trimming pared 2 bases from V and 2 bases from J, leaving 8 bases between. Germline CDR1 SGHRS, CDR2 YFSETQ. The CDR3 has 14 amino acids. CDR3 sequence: CASSFDGGNQPQHF. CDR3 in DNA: TGCGCCAGCAGCTTTGACGGCGGCAATCAGCCCCAGCATTTT.

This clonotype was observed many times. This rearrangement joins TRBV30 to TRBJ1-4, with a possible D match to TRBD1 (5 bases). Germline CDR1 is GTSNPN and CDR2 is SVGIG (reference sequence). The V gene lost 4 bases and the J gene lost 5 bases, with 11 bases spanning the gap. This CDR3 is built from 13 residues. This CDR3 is CAWNKQANEKLFF. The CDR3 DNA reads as TGTGCCTGGAACAAACAGGCGAATGAAAAACTGTTTTTT.

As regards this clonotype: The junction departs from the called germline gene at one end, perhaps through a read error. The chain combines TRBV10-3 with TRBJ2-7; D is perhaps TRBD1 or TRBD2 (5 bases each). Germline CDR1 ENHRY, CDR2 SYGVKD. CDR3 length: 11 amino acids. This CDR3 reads CAISGRRDLTF. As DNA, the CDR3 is TGTGCCATCAGTGGGAGAAGGGACCTAACCTTC.

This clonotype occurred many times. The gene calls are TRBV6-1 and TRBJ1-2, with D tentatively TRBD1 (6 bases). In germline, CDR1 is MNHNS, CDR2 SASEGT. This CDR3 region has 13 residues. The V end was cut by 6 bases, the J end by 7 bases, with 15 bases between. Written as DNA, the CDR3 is TGTGCCAGCAGCCAACTAAGGACAGCTGGCTACACCTTC. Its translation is CASSQLRTAGYTF.

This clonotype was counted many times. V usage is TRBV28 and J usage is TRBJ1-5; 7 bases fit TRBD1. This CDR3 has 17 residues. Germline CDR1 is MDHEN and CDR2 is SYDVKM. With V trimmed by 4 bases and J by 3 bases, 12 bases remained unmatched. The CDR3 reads CASSWLTGQGVNQPQHF. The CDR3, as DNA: TGTGCCAGCAGTTGGTTGACAGGGCAAGGGGTCAATCAGCCCCAGCATTTT.

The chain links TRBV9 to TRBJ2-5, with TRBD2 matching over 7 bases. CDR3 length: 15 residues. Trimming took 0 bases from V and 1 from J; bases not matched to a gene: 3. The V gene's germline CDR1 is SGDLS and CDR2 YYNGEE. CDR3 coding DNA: TGTGCCAGCAGCGTAGGCGGGAGCTCCCAAGAGACCCAGTACTTC. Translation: CASSVGGSSQETQYF.

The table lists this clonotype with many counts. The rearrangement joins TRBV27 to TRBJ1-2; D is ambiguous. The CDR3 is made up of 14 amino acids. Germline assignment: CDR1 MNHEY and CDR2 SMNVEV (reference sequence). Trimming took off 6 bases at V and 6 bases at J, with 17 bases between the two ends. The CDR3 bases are TGTGCCAGCAGCTCCCTCACGGCTATACATGGCTACACCTTC. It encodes CASSSLTAIHGYTF.